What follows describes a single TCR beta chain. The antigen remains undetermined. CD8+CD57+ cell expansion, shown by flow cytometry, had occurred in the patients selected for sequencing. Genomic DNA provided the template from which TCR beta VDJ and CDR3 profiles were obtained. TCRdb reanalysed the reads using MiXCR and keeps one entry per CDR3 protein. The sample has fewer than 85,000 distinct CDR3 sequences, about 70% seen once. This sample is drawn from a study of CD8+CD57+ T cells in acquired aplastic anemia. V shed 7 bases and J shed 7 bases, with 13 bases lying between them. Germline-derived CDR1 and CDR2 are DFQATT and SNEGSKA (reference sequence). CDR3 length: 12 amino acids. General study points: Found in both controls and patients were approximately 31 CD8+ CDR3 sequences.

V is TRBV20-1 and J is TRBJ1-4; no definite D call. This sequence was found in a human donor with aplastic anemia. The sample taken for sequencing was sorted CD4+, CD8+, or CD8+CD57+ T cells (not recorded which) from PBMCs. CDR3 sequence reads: CSVSRTGEKLFF. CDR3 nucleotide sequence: TGCAGTGTCTCCCGAACGGGTGAAAAACTGTTTTTT.